This section outlines one TCR beta chain sequence together with its context. Its matching antigen is unknown. The sequenced patients had an expansion of CD8+CD57+ cells seen by flow cytometry. By the time of blood sampling, patients had still received no therapy. The data were taken from a study of CD8+CD57+ T cells in acquired aplastic anemia. Study at large: Sorted CD4+ and CD8+ cells yielded DNA averaging around 3.2 ug. Overall study findings and caveats: Patient and control CD8+ Simpson's diversity was not significantly different. About 30 was the count of CD8+ CDR3 sequences that patients shared with controls.

Profiling that covered TCR beta VDJ and CDR3 relied on genomic DNA as its template. MiXCR was run by TCRdb on the reads, yielding one entry per CDR3 protein. The profile covers 160,000 or so distinct CDR3 sequences, with over 70% appearing a single time and under 60% taken by the ten largest. Germline V gene sequence: CDR1 LNHNV, CDR2 YYDKDF (reference sequence). This CDR3 is built from 16 residues. The junction had 9 bases not matched to a gene; V was cut back by 5 bases and J by 6 bases. V gene TRBV15 combines with J gene TRBJ1-6; 8 bases align to TRBD1. This receptor was obtained from a human donor with aplastic anemia. The sample comprised sorted CD4+, CD8+, or CD8+CD57+ T cells (not recorded which) from PBMCs. The CDR3 protein is CATSSRTGRLNSPLHF. CDR3 in DNA: TGTGCCACCAGCTCCCGGACAGGGCGCCTTAATTCACCCCTCCACTTT.